Here is one T cell receptor beta chain with its context. What it recognizes is unknown. Germline values: CDR1 MNHEY, CDR2 SVGEGT. The V gene end was trimmed by 5 bases and the J gene end by 12 bases; junction bases not matched to a gene: 15. CDR3 length: 14 amino acids. This record belongs to a study of T cell responses to AZD1222 COVID-19 vaccine. Here immunoSEQ multiplex PCR was the method, and the copy in TCRdb shows in-frame clones only, minus some. The sample carries just over 150,000 clones, approximately 90% recorded once. Overall study findings and caveats: After the peak T cell response, and only then, were repertoires sampled.

The V call is TRBV6-2 or TRBV6-3, the J call TRBJ2-7, with TRBD1 identical over 8 bases. The TCR originated in an adult who had recovered from COVID-19. Specimen: peripheral blood, collected after recovery from COVID-19. The CDR3 DNA sequence: TGTGCCAGCAGTGTTAGTCGGACAGGGATCCCTTCGTACTTC. Protein sequence: CASSVSRTGIPSYF.